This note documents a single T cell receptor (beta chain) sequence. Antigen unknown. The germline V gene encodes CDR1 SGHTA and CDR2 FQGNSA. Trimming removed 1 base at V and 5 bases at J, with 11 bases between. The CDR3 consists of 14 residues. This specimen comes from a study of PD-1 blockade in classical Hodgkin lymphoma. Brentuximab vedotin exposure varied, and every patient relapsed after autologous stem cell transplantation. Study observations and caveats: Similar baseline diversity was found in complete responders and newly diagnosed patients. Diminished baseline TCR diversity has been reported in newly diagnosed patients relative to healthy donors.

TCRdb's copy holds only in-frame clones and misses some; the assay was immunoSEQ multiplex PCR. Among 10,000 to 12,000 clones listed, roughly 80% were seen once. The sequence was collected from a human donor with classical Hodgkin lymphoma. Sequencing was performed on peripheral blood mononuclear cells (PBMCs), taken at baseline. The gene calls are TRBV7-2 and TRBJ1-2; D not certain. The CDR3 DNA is TGTGCCAGCAGCTTAGATTACCGATCATATGGCTACACCTTC. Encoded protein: CASSLDYRSYGYTF.